This TCR beta chain was documented in a study of Ad26.COV2.S vaccination and SARS-CoV-2 variants. Study information: By the intramuscular route, Ad26.COV2.S was given once, or twice 56 days apart.

This table comes from immunoSEQ multiplex PCR, and its TCRdb copy is limited to in-frame clones, with some not included. This repertoire shows 300,000 to 400,000 clones, roughly 89% found once; its top ten account for around 5.3%. Whole-study findings and limits: The authors reported substantial breadth in spike-specific CD8+ and CD4+ T cell responses after vaccination. Across vaccine and placebo recipients, the breadth of non-spike TCRs was similar.

The treatment is: about 20 received Ad26.COV2.S at low or high dose, single or two shots; about 5 received placebo; per-sample allocation not given. Samples came from day 63 after the first vaccine or placebo injection. Comments on this clone: What it binds is unknown.

Trimming cost V 6 bases and J 4 bases; bases outside gene matches: 8. Per the germline V gene, CDR1 is MNHNY and CDR2 is SVGAGI (reference sequence). CDR3 size: 15 residues. The rearrangement uses TRBV6-6 and TRBJ2-7; 11 bases match TRBD2. The starting material was peripheral blood, obtained in a trial of Ad26.COV2.S vaccine versus placebo. This sequence was found in a person between 18 and 59 years old who received the Ad26.COV2.S COVID-19 vaccine or a placebo. CDR3 amino acids: CASRHSGTSGYEQYF. CDR3 nucleotide sequence: TGTGCCAGCAGACACTCCGGGACTAGCGGTTACGAGCAGTACTTC.